Listed here are 8 T cell receptor beta chains from one sample, sequenced in a study of tumor-infiltrating lymphocytes in primary liver carcinoma. From 400 to 500 ng total RNA, TCR beta cDNA was generated with a primer in the constant region. Slightly modified ARM-PCR with three nested multiplex PCR rounds yielded TCR beta libraries. For roughly 10 cycles apiece, the opening two PCR rounds ran with TRBV1-TRBV30 forward primers and a C-beta reverse primer. TCRdb fed the multiplex PCR reads into MiXCR, producing one record per CDR3 protein. The table records approximately 330,000 distinct CDR3 sequences, 65% of them present only once. In addition to blood RNA drawn from unsorted whole blood, germline DNA was extracted. Sequences were obtained from peripheral blood. The source is a man aged 35-49 years with primary liver carcinoma and hepatitis B virus infection.

With respect to this clonotype: The junction departs from germline at one end; a sequencing error may be responsible. The chain couples TRBV12-3 or TRBV12-4 to TRBJ1-1; D remains ambiguous. This CDR3 contains 14 residues. The CDR3, as DNA: TGTGTCAGCAGTTTAATGGGCGGGAACACTGAAGCTTTCTTT. Residues: CVSSLMGGNTEAFF.

V usage is TRBV5-4 and J usage is TRBJ2-2, with 7 nucleotides matching TRBD1. V lost 5 bases, J lost 8 bases, and 12 bases stayed unmatched. Germline CDR1 SGHNT, CDR2 YYREEE (reference sequence). The CDR3 has 15 amino acids. The CDR3 sequence is CASRGDRDSLGELFF. CDR3 bases: TGTGCCAGCAGGGGTGACCGGGACAGTCTAGGGGAGCTGTTTTTT.

The count of this clonotype is one. Given a much more abundant clone one base away, this may be a read error. CDR3 region: CASRDRACGEQFF. Here the CDR3 DNA reads TGTGCCAGCAGGGACAGGGCTTGCGGTGAGCAGTTCTTC. This sequence joins TRBV6-2 or TRBV6-3 and TRBJ2-1; 8 nucleotides align to TRBD1. Germline values: CDR1 MNHEY, CDR2 SVGEGT. The junction had 7 bases not matched to a gene; V was cut back by 6 bases and J by 9 bases. The CDR3 consists of 13 residues.

V gene TRBV6-6 combines with J gene TRBJ2-7; unclear D gene. This CDR3 contains 17 residues. Trimming removed 0 bases from V and 1 base from J, with 16 bases in between. CDR1 is MNHNY, CDR2 SVGAGI, per germline (reference sequence). The DNA for the CDR3 is TGTGCCAGCAGTTACTCTTGGGGTCCCGAGCCTTCCTACGAGCAGTACTTC. This encodes CASSYSWGPEPSYEQYF.

This clonotype was detected a few times. The chain employs TRBV28 and TRBJ2-1, with 7 bases aligning to TRBD1. CDR3 size: 15 residues. Looked up from germline, CDR1 is MDHEN and CDR2 is SYDVKM. Trimming cost V 5 bases and J 7 bases; bases outside gene matches: 11. The CDR3 is CASSPGDSSGNEQFF. The CDR3 DNA reads as TGTGCCAGCAGTCCCGGGGACAGTTCTGGGAATGAGCAGTTCTTC.

Points on this clonotype: The junction departs from germline at one end; a sequencing error may be responsible. The chain uses TRBV11-2 and TRBJ2-3, with a possible D match to TRBD1 (5 bases). In germline, CDR1 is SGHAT, CDR2 FQNNGV. The CDR3 spans 17 residues. CDR3 sequence (DNA): TGTGCAAGCAGCTTAGAGGCTAACCAATATAGCACAGGTACGCAGTATTTT. Translating it yields CASSLEANQYSTGTQYF.

In this sample, this clonotype turned up a few times. This rearrangement joins TRBV6-4 to TRBJ2-3; 7 bases are a match to TRBD1. After removal of 4 bases from V and 2 bases from J, the junction contained 3 bases not matched to a gene. CDR1 MRHNA and CDR2 SNTAGT come from the germline V gene. There are 14 residues in the CDR3. The DNA of the CDR3 is TGTGCCAGCAGTGCCGGGACAGACACAGATACGCAGTATTTT. Translation gives CASSAGTDTDTQYF.

With regard to this clonotype: Likely a read error: the CDR3 ends without its conserved phenylalanine or tryptophan. The chain employs TRBV19 and TRBJ1-2; TRBD1 is a possible D gene (5 bases). V was clipped by 6 bases and J by 3 bases, with 14 bases between them. The germline CDR1 and CDR2 sequences are LNHDA and SQIVND (reference sequence). The CDR3 spans 14 residues. The CDR3 sequence is CASSPVGGDYGYTL. The DNA for the CDR3 is TGTGCCAGTAGCCCCGTTGGGGGAGACTATGGCTACACCTTA.